Presented here are 16 T cell receptor beta chains from one specimen sequenced in a study of PD-1 blockade in classical Hodgkin lymphoma (dated by TCRdb to about 2020). The receptor library was made with the immunoSEQ multiplex PCR assay. The immuneACCESS repertoire file appears here via TCRdb, limited to in-frame rearrangements. These files lack a portion of the clones; in checked studies, under half of the deficit traces to unresolved V genes, and the cause of the others is not known. For this sample there are tens of thousands of clones; roughly 70% appear just once. Roughly 3.5% of the sample lies in the top ten. Reading the label with the study, this specimen's time point is: cycle 2 day 1 (C2D1) of nivolumab. Every trial patient had relapsed after autologous stem cell transplantation, and cohorts A, B and C differed in prior brentuximab vedotin exposure. The sequencing here drew on peripheral blood mononuclear cells (PBMCs), taken before the second cycle of nivolumab. Receptors were obtained from a human donor with classical Hodgkin lymphoma.

The rearrangement joins TRBV2 to TRBJ2-1; TRBD2 agrees at 8 bases. V shed 2 bases and J 4 bases; nucleotides not matched to a gene: 1. This CDR3 has 14 amino acids. In germline, CDR1 is SNHLY, CDR2 FYNNEI. Here the CDR3 reads CASSEPGGYNEQFF. DNA of the CDR3: TGTGCCAGCAGTGAACCGGGGGGGTACAATGAGCAGTTCTTC.

The chain carries TRBV27 and TRBJ2-1; unclear D gene. Trimming took off 3 bases at V and 7 bases at J, with 13 bases between the two ends. Germline assignment: CDR1 MNHEY and CDR2 SMNVEV (reference sequence). The CDR3 extends over 14 amino acids. CDR3 bases: TGTGCCAGCAGTTTGGCCCAAACATATAATGAGCAGTTCTTC. It yields the protein CASSLAQTYNEQFF.

This clone qualifies as medium-sized (0.01 to 0.1%). The rearrangement uses TRBV7-6 and TRBJ1-1; maybe TRBD1 (5 bases). The CDR3 runs to 13 residues. Germline CDR1 SGHVS, CDR2 FNYEAQ. Trimming took 3 bases from V and 5 from J, leaving 10 bases between them. CDR3 sequence reads: CASSLGTGTEAFF. CDR3 in DNA: TGTGCCAGCAGCTTGGGGACCGGGACTGAAGCTTTCTTT.

The chain combines TRBV7-9 with TRBJ2-2; TRBD1 matches 9 bases. This CDR3 comprises 15 residues. J was trimmed by 6 bases and V by 10 bases; bases with no gene match: 12. Germline CDR1 SEHNR, CDR2 FQNEAQ (reference sequence). This CDR3 reads CATPTRDRAAGELFF. The CDR3 nucleotides are TGTGCCACGCCTACCCGGGACAGGGCGGCCGGGGAGCTGTTTTTT.

This clone was seen once. V and J are TRBV7-3 and TRBJ2-3; unclear D gene. The CDR3 is 14 amino acids. From germline, CDR1 is SGHTA and CDR2 FQGTGA. V was shortened by 1 base and J by 2 bases, with 7 bases between the two germline ends. CDR3 in amino acids: CASSLNGDTDTQYF. CDR3 coding DNA: TGTGCCAGCAGCTTAAATGGGGACACAGATACGCAGTATTTT.

In this sample, this clone is medium-sized. The chain combines TRBV19 with TRBJ2-2, with TRBD2 matching over 13 bases. From germline, CDR1 is LNHDA and CDR2 SQIVND (reference sequence). Trimming cost V 5 bases and J 0 bases; bases outside gene matches: 6. The length of the CDR3 is 18 residues. The CDR3 DNA sequence: TGTGCCAGTAGTGTTAGACTAGCGGGGGGAACGAACACCGGGGAGCTGTTTTTT. This codes for CASSVRLAGGTNTGELFF.

The chain joins TRBV9 to TRBJ2-5; D is uncertain. Germline values: CDR1 SGDLS, CDR2 YYNGEE. The V gene lost 0 bases and the J gene lost 1 base, with 4 bases spanning the gap. The length of the CDR3 is 13 residues. The CDR3, as DNA: TGTGCCAGCAGCGTAGGGGCCCAAGAGACCCAGTACTTC. Translation: CASSVGAQETQYF.

The rearrangement joins TRBV6-6 to TRBJ1-2, with D tentatively TRBD1 (6 bases). The CDR3 consists of 13 residues. Germline assignment: CDR1 MNHNY and CDR2 SVGAGI (reference sequence). V gave up 0 bases and J gave up 4 bases, with 6 bases separating them. CDR3 DNA: TGTGCCAGCAGTTACTCGGGGGCCTATGGCTACACCTTC. Its translation is CASSYSGAYGYTF.

The chain recombines TRBV20-1 with TRBJ2-7; 7 bases align to TRBD1. J lost 9 bases, V lost 4 bases, and 6 bases had no gene match. CDR3 length equals 11 residues. Germline V gene sequence: CDR1 DFQATT, CDR2 SNEGSKA (reference sequence). The CDR3: CSATDRAGQYF. The CDR3 region has the DNA TGCAGTGCTACAGACAGGGCCGGGCAGTACTTC.

This clone has just a few counts. V is TRBV5-4 and J is TRBJ1-2; D call uncertain. The CDR3 loop spans 16 amino acids. Germline V gene sequence: CDR1 SGHNT, CDR2 YYREEE (reference sequence). The V end was cut by 5 bases, the J end by 3 bases, with 20 bases between. The CDR3 here is CASSREGGSTDYGYTF. The DNA of the CDR3 is TGTGCCAGCAGTCGAGAGGGAGGGTCAACGGACTATGGCTACACCTTC.

CDR3 residues: CASSLYGTATSYEQYF. Written as DNA, the CDR3 is TGTGCCAGCAGCTTATACGGGACCGCGACCTCCTACGAGCAGTACTTC. This chain uses TRBV7-2 with TRBJ2-7; D tentatively fits TRBD1 or TRBD2 (5 bases each). The CDR3 loop spans 16 amino acids. Germline CDR1 SGHTA, CDR2 FQGNSA. V was cut by 2 bases and J by 0 bases, with 14 bases left in between.

This clone was detected only a few times. This sequence joins TRBV11-2 and TRBJ2-5, with D uncertain. With 0 bases removed from V and 2 bases from J, the gap between germline ends came to 13 bases. The germline V gene has CDR1 SGHAT and CDR2 FQNNGV. The CDR3 loop spans 16 amino acids. The CDR3 protein is CASSLDGRLTQETQYF. The CDR3 nucleotides are TGTGCCAGCAGCTTAGATGGACGTCTAACTCAAGAGACCCAGTACTTC.

This clone was counted a few times. The chain joins TRBV30 to TRBJ2-3; TRBD1 matches 9 bases. This CDR3 spans 15 amino acids. The germline CDR1 and CDR2 sequences are GTSNPN and SVGIG (reference sequence). V lost 3 bases, J lost 4 bases, and 8 bases stayed unmatched. Here the CDR3 reads CAWSRGQGGADTQYF. CDR3 DNA: TGTGCCTGGAGCCGGGGACAGGGTGGTGCAGATACGCAGTATTTT. Variable domain in full (rest from reference TRBV30 and TRBJ2-3): SQTIHQWPATLVQPVGSPLSLECTVEGTSNPNLYWYRQAAGRGLQLLFYSVGIGQISSEVPQNLSASRPQDRQFILSSKKLLLSDSGFYLCAWSRGQGGADTQYFGPGTRLTVL.

J is TRBJ1-1 and V is TRBV5-6; D perhaps matches TRBD1 (6 bases). The CDR3 extends over 12 amino acids. Trimming pared 2 bases from V and 8 bases from J, leaving 10 bases between. Germline V lookup: CDR1 SGHDT, CDR2 YYEEEE. This CDR3 is CASSLDRLEAFF. The CDR3 DNA is TGTGCCAGCAGCTTAGACAGGCTAGAAGCTTTCTTT.

This chain connects TRBV7-2 to TRBJ2-7; a possible D gene is TRBD1 (5 bases). Per germline, CDR1 SGHTA and CDR2 FQGNSA. CDR3 length: 16 residues. V shed 1 base and J shed 1 base, with 14 bases lying between them. In nucleotides, the CDR3 is TGTGCCAGCAGCTTAGTAGGCCAGGGATCATCCTACGAGCAGTACTTC. Protein sequence: CASSLVGQGSSYEQYF.

This chain uses TRBV10-1 with TRBJ1-1; D is uncertain. The CDR3 spans 12 residues. The germline V gene has CDR1 WNHNN and CDR2 SYGVQD (reference sequence). V lost 3 bases, J lost 0 bases, and 2 bases lay in between. The CDR3 reads CASSDVNTEAFF. For the CDR3, the DNA is TGCGCCAGCAGTGACGTGAACACTGAAGCTTTCTTT.